This section outlines one TCR beta chain sequence together with its context. The antigen is undetermined. The source of the sample is a study of blood T cells in healthy people across ages. The CDR3 runs 16 residues. V lost 0 bases and J lost 9; bases outside the gene matches: 15. The germline V gene encodes CDR1 GTSNPN and CDR2 SVGIG (reference sequence). The authors ran a second PCR of about 6 to 11 cycles using a sample-barcoded 5' primer and a J-beta primer mix. TCRdb reprocessed the 5' RACE reads via MiXCR and lists one record per CDR3 protein. The repertoire holds hundreds of thousands of distinct CDR3 sequences, with 29% as singletons. Study conclusions and caveats: Observed TCR beta diversity showed a strong correlation with the percentage of naive T cells as measured by flow cytometry.

V and J are TRBV30 and TRBJ2-3; 7 nucleotides match TRBD2. Sequenced: blood. This clonotype was obtained from a woman older than 75 in good health. CDR3 nucleotides: TGTGCCTGGAGTGTAAGGCGGGGGATACCATTACGAACGCAGTATTTT. Translating it yields CAWSVRRGIPLRTQYF.